These 13 T cell receptor beta chains share one sample of origin, sequenced in a study of liver allograft versus peripheral blood T cells. About the research overall: Hepatic allograft T cell receptor repertoires were evaluated relative to those present in recipients' peripheral blood.

TCRdb processed the reads anew with MiXCR; each CDR3 protein has one entry. This table has approximately 9,000 distinct CDR3 sequences, approximately 18% appearing once. The receptor source for this set is a human patient who had a liver transplant. Some T cells may arise from the graft donor.

This clonotype is termed medium-sized. The chain joins TRBV29-1 to TRBJ1-3, with D possibly being TRBD1 (6 bases). V shed 3 bases and J shed 4 bases, with 13 bases lying between them. The CDR3 has 14 amino acids. The germline gives CDR1 SQVTM, CDR2 ANQGSEA. CDR3 DNA: TGCAGCGTTGATACCCAGGGGTCCGGAAACACCATATATTTT. It yields the protein CSVDTQGSGNTIYF.

This clonotype is categorized as medium-sized. Written as DNA, the CDR3 is TGTGCCAGCAGTCCCGCCCAGAACACTGAAGCTTTCTTT. Its translation: CASSPAQNTEAFF. The gene calls are TRBV6-2 or TRBV6-3 and TRBJ1-1; D gene ambiguous. The CDR3 covers 13 residues. The germline CDR1 and CDR2 sequences are MNHEY and SVGEGT. The germline V and J ends were trimmed by 5 bases and 1 base, with 8 bases remaining between them.

The rearrangement joins TRBV19 to TRBJ1-5, with D possibly matching TRBD1 (5 bases). V lost 3 bases and J 2 bases, leaving 11 bases between the germline ends. This CDR3 region has 15 residues. Germline V gene data show CDR1 as LNHDA and CDR2 as SQIVND (reference sequence). The CDR3 nucleotides are TGTGCCAGTAGTATTGTCCTGGGGCGCAATCAGCCCCAGCATTTT. Translating it yields CASSIVLGRNQPQHF.

This clonotype appeared many times. The chain has TRBV7-2 and TRBJ1-2; 8 bases agree with TRBD1. CDR3 length: 14 amino acids. CDR1 and CDR2 (germline): SGHTA, FQGNSA. V trimming: 3 bases; J trimming: 7 bases; junction bases outside the gene matches: 7. CDR3 sequence (DNA): TGTGCCAGCAGCTTCGACAGGGGAGTCAGTGGCTACACCTTC. Translating gives CASSFDRGVSGYTF.

This chain joins TRBV20-1 and TRBJ1-2; D is ambiguous. The CDR3 spans 12 residues. Between the trimmed V and J ends, which lost 5 bases and 4 bases, there was a span of 11 bases. Germline-derived CDR1 and CDR2 are DFQATT and SNEGSKA (reference sequence). CDR3 DNA: TGCAGTGCTCGACCCTTGAGCTATGGCTACACCTTC. Protein: CSARPLSYGYTF.

This clonotype was observed a handful of times. The genes are TRBV12-3 or TRBV12-4 and TRBJ2-1; 7 bases map to TRBD2. V was pared by 3 bases and J by 5 bases, with 4 bases of the junction left unmatched. The CDR3 contains 14 residues. The CDR3 bases are TGTGCCAGCAGTTTTAGGGGAGGGGACAATGAGCAGTTCTTC. Translating it yields CASSFRGGDNEQFF.

This clonotype is termed medium-sized (0.01 to 0.1%). The chain recombines TRBV6-5 with TRBJ1-2, with 7 bases aligning to TRBD1. Per the germline V gene, CDR1 is MNHEY and CDR2 is SVGAGI. The length of the CDR3 is 12 residues. V was clipped by 7 bases and J by 7 bases; unmatched bases: 6. The CDR3 reads CASTNRGFGYTF. The CDR3, as DNA: TGTGCCAGCACCAACAGGGGATTTGGCTACACCTTC.

This clonotype counts as medium-sized. The V gene is TRBV6-1, the J gene TRBJ1-1, with TRBD1 matching 9 bases. Losses at the gene ends were 5 bases for V and 3 bases for J; bases not matched to a gene: 4. The CDR3 is 14 residues long. Germline lookup yields CDR1 MNHNS and CDR2 SASEGT. The CDR3 spells CASSPDRGYTEAFF. In DNA, the CDR3 is TGTGCCAGCAGTCCGGACAGGGGTTACACTGAAGCTTTCTTT.

This clonotype is medium-sized (0.01 to 0.1%) by share. The V call is TRBV27, the J call TRBJ1-6, with D unresolved. V was shortened by 3 bases and J by 10 bases, with 13 bases between the two germline ends. The CDR3 is 14 amino acids. CDR1 is MNHEY, CDR2 SMNVEV, per germline (reference sequence). The CDR3 sequence: CASSFHVLGSPLHF. The CDR3 DNA follows: TGTGCCAGCAGTTTTCACGTCCTTGGGTCACCCCTCCACTTT.

With respect to this clonotype: This may stem from a read error, because a much larger clone lies one nucleotide away. The chain has TRBV19 and TRBJ2-2; D possibly matches TRBD1 or TRBD2 (5 bases each). The CDR3 covers 15 residues. Per the germline V gene, CDR1 is LNHDA and CDR2 is SQIVND (reference sequence). CDR3 coding DNA: TGTGCCAGTAGTTCCCCCGGGGCGAAAACCGGGGAGCTGTTTTTT. The encoded protein is CASSSPGAKTGELFF.

This clonotype was counted many times. The genes are TRBV18 and TRBJ2-3; 8 nucleotides line up with TRBD1. Germline values: CDR1 KGHSH, CDR2 LQKENI. The CDR3 has 13 residues. The V segment lost 6 bases and the J segment 6 bases; nucleotides outside the gene matches: 5. The CDR3 nucleotides are TGTGCCAGCTCTCGGGACAGGTTTGATACGCAGTATTTT. It yields the protein CASSRDRFDTQYF.

This clonotype counts as medium-sized. V gene TRBV6-5 combines with J gene TRBJ1-4; 7 nucleotides agree with TRBD1. Germline trimming cut 0 bases from V and 8 bases from J; bases unmatched to any gene: 6. The germline CDR1 and CDR2 sequences are MNHEY and SVGAGI. This CDR3 is 15 amino acids long. The CDR3 bases are TGTGCCAGCAGTTACTCGCCACAGGGGCGCGAAAAACTGTTTTTT. It is translated as CASSYSPQGREKLFF.

By proportion, this clonotype is medium-sized. This chain connects TRBV18 to TRBJ1-2, with a possible D match to TRBD1 (5 bases). The germline V gene has CDR1 KGHSH and CDR2 LQKENI. This CDR3 is 13 amino acids long. Trimming cost V 0 bases and J 6 bases, with 8 bases left between them. The CDR3 DNA reads TGTGCCAGCTCACCACCGACAGACCATGGCTACACCTTC. Its protein is CASSPPTDHGYTF.